This T cell receptor beta chain was obtained from a study of OX40 agonist ivuxolimab in advanced cancers. This table comes from immunoSEQ multiplex PCR, and its TCRdb copy is limited to in-frame clones, with some not included. The sample shows around 57,000 clones, about four fifths of them seen only once. There are a few counts of this clone. Sample: CD4+ or CD8+ T cells sorted from blood, taken in a trial of the OX40 agonist ivuxolimab. The source of this sequence is an adult with an advanced solid tumor such as melanoma, head and neck, liver or kidney cancer.

The CDR3 region is CASSPTDRPDYGYTF. CDR3 nucleotides: TGTGCCAGCTCACCCACCGACAGGCCGGACTATGGCTACACCTTC. The rearrangement uses TRBV18 and TRBJ1-2; a weak D match, TRBD1 (6 bases). The CDR3 totals 15 residues. V dropped 3 bases and J dropped 3 bases, with 14 bases sitting between them. Looked up from germline, CDR1 is KGHSH and CDR2 is LQKENI.